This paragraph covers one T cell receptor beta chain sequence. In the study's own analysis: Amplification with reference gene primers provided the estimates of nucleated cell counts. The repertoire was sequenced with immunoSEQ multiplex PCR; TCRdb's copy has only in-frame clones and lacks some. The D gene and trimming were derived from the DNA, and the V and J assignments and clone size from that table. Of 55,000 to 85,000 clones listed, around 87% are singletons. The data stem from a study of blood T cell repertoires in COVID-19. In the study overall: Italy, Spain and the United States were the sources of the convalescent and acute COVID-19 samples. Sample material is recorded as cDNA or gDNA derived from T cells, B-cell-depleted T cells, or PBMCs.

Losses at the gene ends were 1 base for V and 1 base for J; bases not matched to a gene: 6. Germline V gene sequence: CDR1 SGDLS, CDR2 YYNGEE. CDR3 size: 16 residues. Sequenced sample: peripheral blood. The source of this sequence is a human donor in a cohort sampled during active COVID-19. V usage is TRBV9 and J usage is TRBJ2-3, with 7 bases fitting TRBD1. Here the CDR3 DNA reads TGTGCCAGCAGCGTATATCGTCAGGGGGGCACAGATACGCAGTATTTT. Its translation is CASSVYRQGGTDTQYF. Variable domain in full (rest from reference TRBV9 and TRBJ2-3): DSGVTQTPKHLITATGQRVTLRCSPRSGDLSVYWYQQSLDQGLQFLIQYYNGEERAKGNILERFSAQQFPDLHSELNLSSLELGDSALYFCASSVYRQGGTDTQYFGPGTRLTVL.